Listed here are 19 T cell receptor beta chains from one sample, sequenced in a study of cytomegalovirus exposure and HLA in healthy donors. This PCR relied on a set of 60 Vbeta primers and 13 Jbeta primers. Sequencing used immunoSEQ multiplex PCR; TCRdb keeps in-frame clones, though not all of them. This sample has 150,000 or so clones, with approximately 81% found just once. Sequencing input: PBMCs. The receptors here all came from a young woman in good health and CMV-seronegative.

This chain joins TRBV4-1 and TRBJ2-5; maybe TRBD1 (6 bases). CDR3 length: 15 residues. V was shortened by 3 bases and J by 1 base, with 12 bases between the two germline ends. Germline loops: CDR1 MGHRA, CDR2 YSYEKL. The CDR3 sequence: CASSQKQGFQETQYF. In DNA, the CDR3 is TGCGCCAGCAGCCAGAAACAGGGTTTCCAAGAGACCCAGTACTTC.

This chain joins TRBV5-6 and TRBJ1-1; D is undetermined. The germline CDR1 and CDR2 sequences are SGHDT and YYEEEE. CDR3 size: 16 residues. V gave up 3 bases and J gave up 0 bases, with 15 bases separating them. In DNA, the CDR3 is TGTGCCAGCAGCTCCTCGACCGGGTACATGAACACTGAAGCTTTCTTT. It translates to CASSSSTGYMNTEAFF.

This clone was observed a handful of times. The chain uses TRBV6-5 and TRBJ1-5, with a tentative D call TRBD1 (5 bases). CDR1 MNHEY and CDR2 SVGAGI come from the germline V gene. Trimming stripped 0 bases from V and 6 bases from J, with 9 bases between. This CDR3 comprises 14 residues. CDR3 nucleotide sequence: TGTGCCAGCAGTTACTCGCCGGGGGTTCAGCCCCAGCATTTT. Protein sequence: CASSYSPGVQPQHF.

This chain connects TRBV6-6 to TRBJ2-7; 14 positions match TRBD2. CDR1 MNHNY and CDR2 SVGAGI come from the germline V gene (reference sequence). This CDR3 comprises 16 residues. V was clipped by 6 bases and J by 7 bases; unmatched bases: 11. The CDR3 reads CASSVRLAGGPREQYF. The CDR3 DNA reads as TGTGCCAGCAGCGTCCGACTAGCGGGAGGGCCACGGGAGCAGTACTTC.

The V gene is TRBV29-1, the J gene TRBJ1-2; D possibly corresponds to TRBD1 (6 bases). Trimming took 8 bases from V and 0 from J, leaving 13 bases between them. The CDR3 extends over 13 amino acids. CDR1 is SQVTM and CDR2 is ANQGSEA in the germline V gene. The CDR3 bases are TGCAGCATACGTAGGGGGTCTAACTATGGCTACACCTTC. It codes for CSIRRGSNYGYTF.

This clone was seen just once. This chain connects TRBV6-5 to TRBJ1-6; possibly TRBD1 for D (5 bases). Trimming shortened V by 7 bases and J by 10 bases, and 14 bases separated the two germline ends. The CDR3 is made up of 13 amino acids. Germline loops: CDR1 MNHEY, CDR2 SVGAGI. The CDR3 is CASTSGGRSPLHF. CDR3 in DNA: TGTGCCAGCACCTCGGGGGGGAGGTCACCCCTCCACTTT.

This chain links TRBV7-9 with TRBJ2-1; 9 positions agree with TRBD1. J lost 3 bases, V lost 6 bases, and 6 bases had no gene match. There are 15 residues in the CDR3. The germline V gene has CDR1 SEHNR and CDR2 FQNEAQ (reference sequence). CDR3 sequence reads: CASRTPGQGYNEQFF. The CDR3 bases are TGTGCCAGCAGAACACCGGGACAGGGCTACAATGAGCAGTTCTTC.

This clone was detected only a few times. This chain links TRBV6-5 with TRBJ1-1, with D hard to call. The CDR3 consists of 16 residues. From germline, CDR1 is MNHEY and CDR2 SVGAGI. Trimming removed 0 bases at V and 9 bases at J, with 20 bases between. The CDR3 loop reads CASSYSLSSRRYKAFF. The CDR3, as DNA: TGTGCCAGCAGTTACTCGCTTAGTTCTCGGAGGTACAAAGCTTTCTTT.

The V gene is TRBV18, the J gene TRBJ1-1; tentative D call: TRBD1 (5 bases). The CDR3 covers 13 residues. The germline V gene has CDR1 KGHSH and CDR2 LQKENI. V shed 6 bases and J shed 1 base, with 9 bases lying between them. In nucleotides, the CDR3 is TGTGCCAGCTCGACTGACAGGAACACTGAAGCTTTCTTT. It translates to CASSTDRNTEAFF.

This chain's CDR3 is CASSQPGGAGTQYF. As DNA, the CDR3 is TGTGCCAGCAGTCAGCCAGGGGGCGCCGGGACCCAGTACTTC. This rearrangement joins TRBV6-5 to TRBJ2-5; TRBD1 matches 8 bases. This CDR3 has 14 residues. Germline CDR1 and CDR2: MNHEY and SVGAGI. Trimming took 5 bases from V and 7 from J; bases not matched to a gene: 9.

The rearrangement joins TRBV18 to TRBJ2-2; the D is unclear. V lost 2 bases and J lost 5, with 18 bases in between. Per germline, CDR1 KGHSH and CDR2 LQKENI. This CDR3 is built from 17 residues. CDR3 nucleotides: TGTGCCAGCTCACCAAGTCCTAGTTTGGAGTCTACCGGGGAGCTGTTTTTT. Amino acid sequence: CASSPSPSLESTGELFF.

CDR3 nucleotides: TGTGCCAGCGCGGAGGATCGAGGCGGGAGGACGTGCACAGATACGCAGTATTTT. It encodes CASAEDRGGRTCTDTQYF. The rearrangement joins TRBV5-7 to TRBJ2-3, with TRBD2 identical over 8 bases. Being an ORF, TRBV5-7 has a function that is uncertain. V dropped 7 bases and J dropped 1; count of bases not matched to a gene: 17. This CDR3 is built from 18 residues.

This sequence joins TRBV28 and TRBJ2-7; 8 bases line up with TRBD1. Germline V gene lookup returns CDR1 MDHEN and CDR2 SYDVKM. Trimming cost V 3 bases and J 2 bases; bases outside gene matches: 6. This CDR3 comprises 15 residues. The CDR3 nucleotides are TGTGCCAGCAGTTTTAACAGGGGGTGGGCCTACGAGCAGTACTTC. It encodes CASSFNRGWAYEQYF. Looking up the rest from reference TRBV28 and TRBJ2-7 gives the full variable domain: DVKVTQSSRYLVKRTGEKVFLECVQDMDHENMFWYRQDPGLGLRLIYFSYDVKMKEKGDIPEGYSVSREKKERFSLILESASTNQTSMYLCASSFNRGWAYEQYFGPGTRLTVT.

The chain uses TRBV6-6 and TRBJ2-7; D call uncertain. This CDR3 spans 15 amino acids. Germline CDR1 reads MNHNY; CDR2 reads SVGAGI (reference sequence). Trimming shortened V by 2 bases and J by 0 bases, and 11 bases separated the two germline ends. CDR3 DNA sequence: TGTGCCAGCAGTTACACGAGCACGAGCTCCTACGAGCAGTACTTC. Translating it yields CASSYTSTSSYEQYF.

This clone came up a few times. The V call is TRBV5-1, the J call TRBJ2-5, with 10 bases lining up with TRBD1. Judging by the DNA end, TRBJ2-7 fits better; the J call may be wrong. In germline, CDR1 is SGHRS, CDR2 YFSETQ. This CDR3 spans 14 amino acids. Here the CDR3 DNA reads TGCGCCAGCAGCCTCGGACAGGGGGAACGCGAGCAGTACTTC. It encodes CASSLGQGEREQYF.

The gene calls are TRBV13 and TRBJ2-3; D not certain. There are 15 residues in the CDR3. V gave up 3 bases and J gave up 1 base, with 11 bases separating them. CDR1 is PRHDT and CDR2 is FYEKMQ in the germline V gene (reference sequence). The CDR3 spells CASSFGVLGTDTQYF. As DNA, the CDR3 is TGTGCCAGCAGCTTCGGAGTCCTAGGCACAGATACGCAGTATTTT.

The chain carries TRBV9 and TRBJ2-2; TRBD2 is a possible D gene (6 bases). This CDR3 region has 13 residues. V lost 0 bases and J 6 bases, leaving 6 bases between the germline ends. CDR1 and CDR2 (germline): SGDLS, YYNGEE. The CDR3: CASSVGEAGELFF. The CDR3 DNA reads TGTGCCAGCAGCGTAGGGGAGGCCGGGGAGCTGTTTTTT.

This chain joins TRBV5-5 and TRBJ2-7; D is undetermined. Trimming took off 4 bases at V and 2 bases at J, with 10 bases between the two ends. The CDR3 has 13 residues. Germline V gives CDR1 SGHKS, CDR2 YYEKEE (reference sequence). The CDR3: CASSRENPYEQYF. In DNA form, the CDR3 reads TGTGCCAGCAGCCGCGAGAATCCCTACGAGCAGTACTTC.

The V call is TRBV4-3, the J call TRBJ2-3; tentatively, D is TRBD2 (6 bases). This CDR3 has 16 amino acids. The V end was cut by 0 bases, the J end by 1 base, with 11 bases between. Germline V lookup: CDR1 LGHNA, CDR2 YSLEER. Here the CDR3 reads CASSQDSGGGTDTQYF. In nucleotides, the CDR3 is TGCGCCAGCAGCCAAGATAGTGGCGGGGGCACAGATACGCAGTATTTT.